Each of the 30 T cell receptor beta chains below was sequenced from the same sample in a study of cytomegalovirus exposure and HLA in healthy donors. The study ran its PCR with 60 Vbeta and 13 Jbeta primers. Data came from immunoSEQ multiplex PCR; TCRdb stores just in-frame clones and leaves some out. This sample has more than 90,000 clones, with roughly 78% found just once. Sequenced sample: PBMCs. These receptors all stem from a woman in her sixties in good health and CMV-seronegative.

This clone was seen only once. The chain couples TRBV6-5 to TRBJ2-5; 7 bases map to TRBD1. The last part of the DNA fits TRBJ2-7 better; the J call may be wrong. The CDR3 is 14 residues long. The germline gives CDR1 MNHEY, CDR2 SVGAGI. The CDR3 region has the DNA TGTGCCAGCAGGCCGACAGGGACCTCCTACGAGCAGTACTTC. Amino acids: CASRPTGTSYEQYF.

The chain combines TRBV2 with TRBJ2-2; TRBD2 agrees at 7 bases. J lost 0 bases, V lost 6 bases, and 1 base had no gene match. This CDR3 is 14 amino acids long. CDR1 is SNHLY and CDR2 is FYNNEI in the germline V gene. CDR3 coding DNA: TGTGCCAGCAGGGGACTAACGAACACCGGGGAGCTGTTTTTT. Protein: CASRGLTNTGELFF.

This chain joins TRBV5-6 and TRBJ1-1; the match to TRBD1 covers 7 bases. This CDR3 region has 16 residues. Trimming cost V 2 bases and J 4 bases; bases outside gene matches: 11. Germline V gives CDR1 SGHDT, CDR2 YYEEEE. The chain's CDR3 is CASSFPWRGLGTEAFF. CDR3 bases: TGTGCCAGCAGCTTTCCCTGGAGGGGGCTGGGCACTGAAGCTTTCTTT.

The chain employs TRBV7-9 and TRBJ2-5; 8 nucleotides match TRBD1. With 2 bases clipped from V and 7 bases from J, the junction kept 6 bases outside the gene matches. The CDR3 loop spans 14 amino acids. From germline, CDR1 is SEHNR and CDR2 FQNEAQ (reference sequence). CDR3 amino acids: CASSLQGAGVTQYF. CDR3 DNA: TGTGCCAGCAGCTTACAGGGGGCTGGGGTGACCCAGTACTTC.

The rearrangement joins TRBV18 to TRBJ2-7; maybe TRBD1 (6 bases). Trimming left V 0 bases short and J 1 base short, with 7 bases between. Germline lookup yields CDR1 KGHSH and CDR2 LQKENI. The CDR3 length is 14 residues. The CDR3 DNA follows: TGTGCCAGCTCACCACCGACAGGATCCTACGAGCAGTACTTC. Translating gives CASSPPTGSYEQYF. Full variable domain (outside the CDR3, taken from reference TRBV18 and TRBJ2-7): NAGVMQNPRHLVRRRGQEARLRCSPMKGHSHVYWYRQLPEEGLKFMVYLQKENIIDESGMPKERFSAEFPKEGPSILRIQQVVRGDSAAYFCASSPPTGSYEQYFGPGTRLTVT.

The chain is built from TRBV19 and TRBJ1-2, with D unresolved. V was cut by 1 base and J by 8 bases, with 11 bases left in between. This CDR3 has 13 amino acids. Germline V CDR1 and CDR2: LNHDA, SQIVND (reference sequence). This chain's CDR3 is CASSIGGYRGYTF. CDR3 coding DNA: TGTGCCAGTAGTATAGGAGGTTATAGGGGCTACACCTTC.

The chain has TRBV2 and TRBJ1-2, with D maybe TRBD1 (6 bases). V dropped 4 bases and J dropped 3 bases, with 12 bases sitting between them. The CDR3 extends over 14 amino acids. Germline V gene data show CDR1 as SNHLY and CDR2 as FYNNEI. DNA for the CDR3: TGTGCCAGCAGTGCTCTGGGGGCTGACTATGGCTACACCTTC. Translation gives CASSALGADYGYTF.

The V call is TRBV7-2, the J call TRBJ2-1; 8 positions match TRBD2. V shed 3 bases and J 0 bases; nucleotides not matched to a gene: 7. Germline CDR1 reads SGHTA; CDR2 reads FQGNSA. The CDR3 consists of 17 residues. The CDR3 spells CASSLMRGVDSYNEQFF. The DNA of the CDR3 is TGTGCCAGCAGCTTGATGCGGGGGGTAGACTCCTACAATGAGCAGTTCTTC.

The chain recombines TRBV19 with TRBJ1-4; 8 bases fit TRBD1. The CDR3 totals 13 residues. Germline CDR1 reads LNHDA; CDR2 reads SQIVND (reference sequence). Trimming removed 5 bases from V and 6 bases from J; junction bases left unmatched: 2. In DNA form, the CDR3 reads TGTGCCAGTAGTGACAGGGGAGATGAAAAACTGTTTTTT. This translates into CASSDRGDEKLFF.

This clone came up a few times. The chain combines TRBV11-2 with TRBJ1-2; TRBD1 matches 7 bases. Trimming cost V 2 bases and J 7 bases; bases outside gene matches: 10. The germline V gene has CDR1 SGHAT and CDR2 FQNNGV. The CDR3 spans 15 residues. This CDR3 reads CASSLRLEGGGGYTF. The CDR3 DNA sequence: TGTGCCAGCAGCTTACGACTGGAAGGGGGCGGTGGCTACACCTTC. The full variable domain, with the rest looked up from reference TRBV11-2 and TRBJ1-2, is EAGVAQSPRYKIIEKRQSVAFWCNPISGHATLYWYQQILGQGPKLLIQFQNNGVVDDSQLPKDRFSAERLKGVDSTLKIQPAKLEDSAVYLCASSLRLEGGGGYTFGSGTRLTVV.

The CDR3 spells CASMGGGAVEQFF. The CDR3 region has the DNA TGTGCCAGCATGGGCGGGGGGGCGGTGGAGCAGTTCTTC. The J gene is TRBJ2-1, the V gene TRBV2, with 9 bases that match TRBD2. Unmatched junction bases numbered 8, after V lost 7 bases and J lost 10 bases. The CDR3 extends over 13 amino acids. From germline, CDR1 is SNHLY and CDR2 FYNNEI.

The genes are TRBV11-2 and TRBJ1-4, with unresolved D. This CDR3 comprises 12 residues. Trimming left V 5 bases short and J 6 bases short, with 7 bases between. In germline, CDR1 is SGHAT, CDR2 FQNNGV. The CDR3 spells CASSLPDEKLFF. In nucleotides, the CDR3 is TGTGCCAGCAGCCTCCCCGATGAAAAACTGTTTTTT.

The chain joins TRBV5-1 to TRBJ1-2; TRBD1 agrees at 11 bases. The CDR3 runs 16 residues. V shed 4 bases and J 7 bases; nucleotides not matched to a gene: 12. Germline V gene data show CDR1 as SGHRS and CDR2 as YFSETQ. CDR3 nucleotide sequence: TGCGCCAGCAGCCCAAATCCTGGACAGGGGGCCAGTGGCTACACCTTC. Its translation: CASSPNPGQGASGYTF.

This sequence joins TRBV5-1 and TRBJ2-3; TRBD2 agrees at 12 bases. This CDR3 contains 18 residues. Unmatched junction bases numbered 7, after V lost 1 base and J lost 1 base. CDR1 SGHRS and CDR2 YFSETQ come from the germline V gene. The CDR3 spells CASSLLLAGGHGTDTQYF. CDR3 bases: TGCGCCAGCAGCTTGCTTCTAGCGGGGGGGCACGGCACAGATACGCAGTATTTT.

The chain combines TRBV6-1 with TRBJ2-2; 11 bases are a match to TRBD2. CDR1 and CDR2 (germline): MNHNS, SASEGT. This CDR3 has 14 residues. With 6 bases clipped from V and 5 bases from J, the junction kept 2 bases outside the gene matches. Here the CDR3 reads CASRASGGTGELFF. In DNA, the CDR3 is TGTGCCAGCAGGGCTAGCGGGGGGACCGGGGAGCTGTTTTTT.

This chain connects TRBV18 to TRBJ1-1; D perhaps matches TRBD1 (5 bases). CDR1 KGHSH and CDR2 LQKENI come from the germline V gene. V dropped 3 bases and J dropped 3 bases, with 11 bases sitting between them. The CDR3 runs to 14 residues. The CDR3 here is CASSPLVGDTEAFF. The CDR3 DNA sequence: TGTGCCAGCTCACCCCTCGTAGGGGACACTGAAGCTTTCTTT. Filled out from reference TRBV18 and TRBJ1-1, the complete variable domain reads NAGVMQNPRHLVRRRGQEARLRCSPMKGHSHVYWYRQLPEEGLKFMVYLQKENIIDESGMPKERFSAEFPKEGPSILRIQQVVRGDSAAYFCASSPLVGDTEAFFGQGTRLTVV.

This sequence joins TRBV18 and TRBJ2-5; a weak D match, TRBD1 (6 bases). Germline V gene data show CDR1 as KGHSH and CDR2 as LQKENI. The CDR3 contains 14 residues. V dropped 3 bases and J dropped 4 bases, with 12 bases sitting between them. The CDR3 protein is CASSPDRYLETQYF. The CDR3 bases are TGTGCCAGCTCACCGGACAGATACCTAGAGACCCAGTACTTC.

This rearrangement joins TRBV7-6 to TRBJ2-7; no clear D gene. CDR3 length: 14 amino acids. Trimming pared 5 bases from V and 5 bases from J, leaving 16 bases between. CDR1 and CDR2 (germline): SGHVS, FNYEAQ. The CDR3 loop reads CASSRLSLSDEQYF. The DNA for the CDR3 is TGTGCCAGCAGCCGACTGAGCCTCTCGGACGAGCAGTACTTC.

The chain employs TRBV6-5 and TRBJ2-7; possible D gene TRBD2, 6 bases. This CDR3 region has 15 residues. Germline V CDR1 and CDR2: MNHEY, SVGAGI. V was trimmed by 0 bases and J by 6 bases, leaving 15 bases between them. The CDR3 loop is CASSYSGLGPSEQYF. CDR3 DNA: TGTGCCAGCAGTTACTCGGGACTCGGGCCATCCGAGCAGTACTTC.

The chain recombines TRBV23-1 with TRBJ2-7; 8 nucleotides line up with TRBD1. TRBV23-1 is an ORF, and what it does is uncertain. The CDR3 spans 14 residues. V lost 4 bases to trimming and J lost 0 bases; unmatched junction nucleotides: 2. The CDR3 spells CASSRDRPSYEQYF. The CDR3 coding sequence is TGCGCCAGCAGTCGGGACAGGCCCTCCTACGAGCAGTACTTC.

This clone was detected only a few times. The genes are TRBV30 and TRBJ1-5, with D hard to call. Germline V CDR1 and CDR2: GTSNPN, SVGIG (reference sequence). This CDR3 has 12 residues. V was pared by 7 bases and J by 3 bases, with 10 bases between. The CDR3, as DNA: TGTGCCTCCCAGACTAACAATCAGCCCCAGCATTTT. Translated: CASQTNNQPQHF.

J is TRBJ2-7 and V is TRBV7-9; D remains ambiguous. CDR1 SEHNR and CDR2 FQNEAQ come from the germline V gene (reference sequence). The CDR3 totals 14 residues. V was trimmed by 4 bases and J by 1 base, leaving 11 bases between them. CDR3 sequence (DNA): TGTGCCAGCAGCTCCATCATCCAGTCCTACGAGCAGTACTTC. Encoded protein: CASSSIIQSYEQYF.

In its sample, this clone was seen a few times. The rearrangement links TRBV18 to TRBJ1-1; 8 bases line up with TRBD1. The germline gives CDR1 KGHSH, CDR2 LQKENI. This CDR3 has 16 residues. The V and J ends lost 6 bases and 1 base, in that order; junction bases with no gene match: 10. CDR3 in amino acids: CASSFGQGTTNTEAFF. CDR3 nucleotides: TGTGCCAGCTCGTTTGGACAGGGAACGACGAACACTGAAGCTTTCTTT.

The chain recombines TRBV19 with TRBJ1-2, with D possibly being TRBD1 (6 bases). The V end was cut by 7 bases, the J end by 7 bases, with 16 bases between. This CDR3 is 13 amino acids long. Germline V gene lookup returns CDR1 LNHDA and CDR2 SQIVND (reference sequence). The CDR3 sequence is CASNPGDTGGYTF. The CDR3 nucleotides are TGTGCCAGTAATCCAGGGGATACCGGTGGCTACACCTTC.

V and J are TRBV9 and TRBJ1-2, with 10 bases fitting TRBD1. The CDR3 spans 14 residues. CDR1 and CDR2 (germline): SGDLS, YYNGEE. Losses at the gene ends were 3 bases for V and 5 bases for J; bases not matched to a gene: 4. The CDR3 coding sequence is TGTGCCAGCAGCGAAGGACAGGGGGGTTATGGCTACACCTTC. Encoded protein: CASSEGQGGYGYTF.

The genes are TRBV27 and TRBJ1-5; TRBD1 matches at 7 bases. CDR1 is MNHEY and CDR2 is SMNVEV in the germline V gene (reference sequence). Trimming removed 5 bases from V and 4 bases from J; junction bases left unmatched: 8. This CDR3 has 15 amino acids. CDR3 amino acids: CASSKGQSRNQPQHF. CDR3 bases: TGTGCCAGCAGTAAGGGACAGTCCCGGAATCAGCCCCAGCATTTT.

The gene calls are TRBV5-6 and TRBJ1-2; D might be TRBD1 (6 bases). V was shortened by 0 bases and J by 5 bases, with 14 bases between the two germline ends. The CDR3 consists of 15 residues. Germline assignment: CDR1 SGHDT and CDR2 YYEEEE. CDR3 in DNA: TGTGCCAGCAGCTTGGTCCGAGGGGGAAGTTATGGCTACACCTTC. Amino acid sequence: CASSLVRGGSYGYTF.

The chain carries TRBV5-6 and TRBJ2-1; the match to TRBD1 covers 7 bases. CDR3 length: 15 residues. The V segment lost 0 bases and the J segment 0 bases; nucleotides outside the gene matches: 0. CDR1 is SGHDT, CDR2 YYEEEE, per germline. This CDR3 reads CASSLDRGSYNEQFF. The CDR3, as DNA: TGTGCCAGCAGCTTGGACAGGGGCTCCTACAATGAGCAGTTCTTC.

This clone showed up just a few times. The rearrangement uses TRBV28 and TRBJ2-7; 8 bases are a match to TRBD1. Germline trimming cut 2 bases from V and 3 bases from J; bases unmatched to any gene: 6. The CDR3 runs to 15 residues. From germline, CDR1 is MDHEN and CDR2 SYDVKM. The CDR3 DNA reads TGTGCCAGCAGTTTACCCCCTGACAGGGGCTACGAGCAGTACTTC. This translates into CASSLPPDRGYEQYF.

The chain has TRBV19 and TRBJ1-6; D might be TRBD1 (6 bases). The CDR3 is 16 residues long. Trimming left V 4 bases short and J 12 bases short, with 22 bases between. The V gene's germline CDR1 is LNHDA and CDR2 SQIVND (reference sequence). The CDR3, as DNA: TGTGCCAGTAGTACCCTCAGGGGCCAGGGGCTGTTACCCCTCCACTTT. Residues: CASSTLRGQGLLPLHF.